The 21 T cell receptor beta chains in this list originate from one sample, sequenced in a study of Ad26.COV2.S vaccination and SARS-CoV-2 variants. Assay: immunoSEQ multiplex PCR; the TCRdb copy retains only in-frame clones and omits some. The sample holds about 370,000 clones, about 88% seen once. Treatment here: roughly 20 received Ad26.COV2.S at low or high dose, single or two shots; about five received placebo; per-sample allocation not given. Repertoires come from day 63 after the first vaccine or placebo injection. Sample: peripheral blood, taken in a trial of Ad26.COV2.S vaccine versus placebo. These receptors all come from a person between 18 and 65 years old who received the Ad26.COV2.S COVID-19 vaccine or a placebo.

This chain links TRBV11-2 with TRBJ1-1; D ambiguous. CDR1 is SGHAT and CDR2 is FQNNGV in the germline V gene. The germline V and J ends were trimmed by 1 base and 4 bases, with 10 bases remaining between them. The CDR3 totals 14 residues. CDR3: CASSLAVGGTEAFF. CDR3 DNA: TGTGCCAGCAGCTTAGCGGTAGGTGGCACTGAAGCTTTCTTT.

V is TRBV10-3 and J is TRBJ2-2; no clear D gene. The CDR3 has 14 residues. Germline CDR1 reads ENHRY; CDR2 reads SYGVKD. V lost 3 bases and J lost 3, with 8 bases in between. The CDR3 loop reads CAISDRYDTGELFF. CDR3 DNA: TGTGCCATCAGTGATAGGTACGACACCGGGGAGCTGTTTTTT.

This clone came up once. The rearrangement links TRBV4-1 to TRBJ2-7; no clear D gene. V was shortened by 1 base and J by 0 bases, with 7 bases between the two germline ends. Germline V gene data show CDR1 as MGHRA and CDR2 as YSYEKL. The CDR3 runs 14 residues. CDR3 nucleotide sequence: TGCGCCAGCAGCCAAGGCCCAGCCTCCTACGAGCAGTACTTC. Translation: CASSQGPASYEQYF.

The chain employs TRBV4-3 and TRBJ2-3; D unclear. Germline assignment: CDR1 LGHNA and CDR2 YSLEER. Trimming removed 0 bases from V and 5 bases from J, with 15 bases in between. The length of the CDR3 is 16 residues. CDR3 residues: CASSQDVATPIDTQYF. The CDR3, as DNA: TGCGCCAGCAGCCAAGATGTCGCGACCCCCATAGATACGCAGTATTTT.

This chain joins TRBV3-1 (or the pseudogene TRBV3-2) and TRBJ1-5, with TRBD1 matching 12 bases. The junction had 7 bases not matched to a gene; V was cut back by 0 bases and J by 1 base. The CDR3 contains 19 residues. Looked up from germline, CDR1 is LGHDT and CDR2 is YNNKEL (reference sequence). CDR3 nucleotides: TGTGCCAGCAGCCAAGAGTTAGGGACAGGGGGCGTAAGCAATCAGCCCCAGCATTTT. Its protein product is CASSQELGTGGVSNQPQHF.

The V call is TRBV13, the J call TRBJ2-7, with TRBD2 matching over 9 bases. With 0 bases clipped from V and 3 bases from J, the junction kept 9 bases outside the gene matches. Germline V gives CDR1 PRHDT, CDR2 FYEKMQ (reference sequence). The CDR3 runs 17 residues. Here the CDR3 DNA reads TGTGCCAGCAGCTTAGGCCAGGCGGGAGGGCGCGGCTACGAGCAGTACTTC. Translated: CASSLGQAGGRGYEQYF.

The genes are TRBV11-2 and TRBJ2-1, with D tentatively TRBD2 (6 bases). Germline CDR1 is SGHAT and CDR2 is FQNNGV. V shed 3 bases and J shed 0 bases, with 9 bases lying between them. The CDR3 is 15 residues long. The CDR3 DNA is TGTGCCAGCAGCTTGGGGGACTCCTCCTACAATGAGCAGTTCTTC. Its translation: CASSLGDSSYNEQFF.

The rearrangement uses TRBV3-1 (or the pseudogene TRBV3-2) and TRBJ2-7; D gene uncertain. The length of the CDR3 is 13 residues. Germline V gene lookup returns CDR1 LGHDT and CDR2 YNNKEL (reference sequence). The germline V and J ends were trimmed by 4 bases and 3 bases, with 10 bases remaining between them. As DNA, the CDR3 is TGTGCCAGCAGCCCCTGGGGTAACTACGAGCAGTACTTC. It is translated as CASSPWGNYEQYF.

V gene TRBV3-1 (or the pseudogene TRBV3-2) combines with J gene TRBJ2-7, with TRBD2 as a possible D gene (6 bases). V was clipped by 4 bases and J by 0 bases, with 7 bases between them. The CDR3 spans 13 residues. Germline-derived CDR1 and CDR2 are LGHDT and YNNKEL (reference sequence). CDR3 in amino acids: CASSRGVSYEQYF. CDR3 sequence (DNA): TGTGCCAGCAGCCGCGGGGTCTCCTACGAGCAGTACTTC.

In this sample, this clone turned up a few times. The V and J genes are TRBV13 and TRBJ2-1; weak D call: TRBD2 (5 bases). In germline, CDR1 is PRHDT, CDR2 FYEKMQ (reference sequence). The CDR3 covers 18 residues. Trimming shortened V by 5 bases and J by 7 bases, and 27 bases separated the two germline ends. CDR3 DNA: TGTGCCAGCAGCCAAATCCCGGGGTGGGCTAGCCGGAGGAATGAGCAGTTCTTC. This codes for CASSQIPGWASRRNEQFF.

The J gene is TRBJ2-5, the V gene TRBV10-3; tentative D call: TRBD2 (6 bases). There are 16 residues in the CDR3. Germline CDR1 is ENHRY and CDR2 is SYGVKD. V lost 2 bases to trimming and J lost 5 bases, with 18 bases between them. This chain's CDR3 is CAISEKFSGAIETQYF. DNA of the CDR3: TGTGCCATCAGTGAGAAATTCTCGGGAGCGATCGAGACCCAGTACTTC.

The chain carries TRBV9 and TRBJ1-2, with D possibly matching TRBD1 (5 bases). CDR3 size: 14 residues. The germline V gene has CDR1 SGDLS and CDR2 YYNGEE. Trimming took off 3 bases at V and 0 bases at J, with 9 bases between the two ends. The CDR3 loop reads CASSATDSNYGYTF. The CDR3 DNA reads TGTGCCAGCAGCGCGACAGATTCTAACTATGGCTACACCTTC.

Note on this clone: Within the sample, other DNA sequences also encode this same CDR3. J is TRBJ1-2 and V is TRBV30; 7 bases map to TRBD1. Germline-derived CDR1 and CDR2 are GTSNPN and SVGIG (reference sequence). V lost 3 bases to trimming and J lost 2 bases; unmatched junction nucleotides: 0. The length of the CDR3 is 12 residues. The CDR3 coding sequence is TGTGCCTGGAGGGGACAGAACTATGGCTACACCTTC. Its translation: CAWRGQNYGYTF. Variable domain in full (rest from reference TRBV30 and TRBJ1-2): SQTIHQWPATLVQPVGSPLSLECTVEGTSNPNLYWYRQAAGRGLQLLFYSVGIGQISSEVPQNLSASRPQDRQFILSSKKLLLSDSGFYLCAWRGQNYGYTFGSGTRLTVV.

This chain connects TRBV5-1 to TRBJ2-5; D ambiguous. Germline CDR1 is SGHRS and CDR2 is YFSETQ. Trimming stripped 0 bases from V and 2 bases from J, with 8 bases between. The CDR3 spans 14 residues. Here the CDR3 DNA reads TGCGCCAGCAGCTTGGCCGGTAGACAAGAGACCCAGTACTTC. Protein product: CASSLAGRQETQYF. The whole variable domain, filled in from reference TRBV5-1 and TRBJ2-5, reads KAGVTQTPRYLIKTRGQQVTLSCSPISGHRSVSWYQQTPGQGLQFLFEYFSETQRNKGNFPGRFSGRQFSNSRSEMNVSTLELGDSALYLCASSLAGRQETQYFGPGTRLLVL.

The J gene is TRBJ2-5, the V gene TRBV29-1; D unclear. CDR1 and CDR2 from the germline V gene are SQVTM and ANQGSEA. V lost 2 bases, J lost 4 bases, and 8 bases lay in between. CDR3 size: 12 residues. The CDR3 loop reads CSVESPVETQYF. CDR3 bases: TGCAGCGTTGAATCCCCGGTAGAGACCCAGTACTTC.

This chain joins TRBV7-2 and TRBJ2-2, with TRBD2 identical over 11 bases. V lost 2 bases, J lost 7 bases, and 6 bases stayed unmatched. The CDR3 totals 16 residues. Germline CDR1 SGHTA, CDR2 FQGNSA. The CDR3 DNA sequence: TGTGCCAGCAGCTTAATACCTAGCGGGAGGATCGGGGAGCTGTTTTTT. Translation gives CASSLIPSGRIGELFF.

The chain carries TRBV5-4 and TRBJ1-2; tentatively, D is TRBD1 (5 bases). There are 15 residues in the CDR3. V was clipped by 2 bases and J by 1 base, with 12 bases between them. Germline V gives CDR1 SGHNT, CDR2 YYREEE (reference sequence). The CDR3 DNA is TGTGCCAGCAGCTTCGGGGCAGGGAATAACTATGGCTACACCTTC. Translated: CASSFGAGNNYGYTF. Drawing the rest from reference TRBV5-4 and TRBJ1-2, the complete variable domain is ETGVTQSPTHLIKTRGQQVTLRCSSQSGHNTVSWYQQALGQGPQFIFQYYREEENGRGNFPPRFSGLQFPNYSSELNVNALELDDSALYLCASSFGAGNNYGYTFGSGTRLTVV.

The rearrangement links TRBV5-1 to TRBJ2-5, with TRBD1 matching over 9 bases. The CDR3 runs to 15 residues. Germline CDR1 is SGHRS and CDR2 is YFSETQ. The trim removed 0 bases at V and 9 bases at J, leaving 9 bases unmatched. CDR3 DNA: TGCGCCAGCAGCTTGGGCAGTGGACAGGGGATGTCCCAGTACTTC. Encoded protein: CASSLGSGQGMSQYF.

V is TRBV3-1 (or the pseudogene TRBV3-2) and J is TRBJ2-7; 7 bases match TRBD2. Germline-derived CDR1 and CDR2 are LGHDT and YNNKEL (reference sequence). The CDR3 contains 16 residues. The V segment lost 4 bases and the J segment 6 bases; nucleotides outside the gene matches: 15. This CDR3 reads CASSPAAGVRAAEQYF. In DNA, the CDR3 is TGTGCCAGCAGCCCCGCGGCGGGAGTTAGGGCCGCCGAGCAGTACTTC.

The chain uses TRBV28 and TRBJ2-2; TRBD2 is a possible D gene (5 bases). In germline, CDR1 is MDHEN, CDR2 SYDVKM. This CDR3 comprises 16 residues. The V gene lost 5 bases and the J gene lost 2 bases, with 15 bases spanning the gap. The chain's CDR3 is CASSPRTRLNTGELFF. For the CDR3, the DNA is TGTGCCAGCAGTCCCCGGACTCGACTTAACACCGGGGAGCTGTTTTTT.

V usage is TRBV7-9 and J usage is TRBJ1-4; 10 positions agree with TRBD1. The V and J ends lost 3 bases and 6 bases, in that order; junction bases with no gene match: 1. The V gene's germline CDR1 is SEHNR and CDR2 FQNEAQ (reference sequence). CDR3 length: 14 amino acids. The CDR3 bases are TGTGCCAGCAGCTTTGGGACAGGGGATGAAAAACTGTTTTTT. It is translated as CASSFGTGDEKLFF.